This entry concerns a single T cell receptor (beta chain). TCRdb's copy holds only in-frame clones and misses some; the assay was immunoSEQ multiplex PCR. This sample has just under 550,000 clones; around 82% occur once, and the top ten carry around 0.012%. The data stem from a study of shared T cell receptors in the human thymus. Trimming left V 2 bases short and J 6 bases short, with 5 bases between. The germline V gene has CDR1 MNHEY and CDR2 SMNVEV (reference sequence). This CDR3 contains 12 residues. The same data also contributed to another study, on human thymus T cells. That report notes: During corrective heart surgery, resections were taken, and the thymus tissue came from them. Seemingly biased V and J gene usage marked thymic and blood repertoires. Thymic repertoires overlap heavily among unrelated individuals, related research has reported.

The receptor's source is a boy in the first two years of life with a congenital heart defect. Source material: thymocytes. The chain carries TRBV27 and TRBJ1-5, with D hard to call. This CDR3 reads CASSLGLQPQHF. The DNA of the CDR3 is TGTGCCAGCAGTTTAGGCCTTCAGCCCCAGCATTTT.